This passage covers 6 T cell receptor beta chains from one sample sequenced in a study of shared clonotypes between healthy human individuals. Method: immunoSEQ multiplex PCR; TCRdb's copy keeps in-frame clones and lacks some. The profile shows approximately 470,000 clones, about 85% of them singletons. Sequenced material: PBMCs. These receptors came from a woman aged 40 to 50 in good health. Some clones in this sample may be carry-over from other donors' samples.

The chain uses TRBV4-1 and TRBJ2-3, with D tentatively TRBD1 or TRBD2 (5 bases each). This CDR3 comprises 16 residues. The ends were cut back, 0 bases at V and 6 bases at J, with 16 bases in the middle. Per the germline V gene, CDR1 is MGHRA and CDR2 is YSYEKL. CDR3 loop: CASSQERGELSDTQYF. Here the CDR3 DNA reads TGCGCCAGCAGCCAAGAGAGGGGAGAACTGTCGGATACGCAGTATTTT.

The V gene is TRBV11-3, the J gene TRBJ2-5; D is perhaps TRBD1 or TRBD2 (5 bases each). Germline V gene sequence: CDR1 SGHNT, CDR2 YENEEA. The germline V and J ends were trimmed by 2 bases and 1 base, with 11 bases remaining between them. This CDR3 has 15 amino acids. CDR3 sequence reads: CASSLRWDRQETQYF. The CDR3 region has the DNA TGTGCCAGCAGCTTACGGTGGGACCGCCAAGAGACCCAGTACTTC.

Here the CDR3 reads CASRGDTNEKLFF. Here the CDR3 DNA reads TGTGCCAGCAGAGGAGACACTAATGAAAAACTGTTTTTT. The chain uses TRBV2 and TRBJ1-4; D remains ambiguous. The CDR3 has 13 residues. The ends were cut back, 6 bases at V and 2 bases at J, with 7 bases in the middle. CDR1 and CDR2 from the germline V gene are SNHLY and FYNNEI.

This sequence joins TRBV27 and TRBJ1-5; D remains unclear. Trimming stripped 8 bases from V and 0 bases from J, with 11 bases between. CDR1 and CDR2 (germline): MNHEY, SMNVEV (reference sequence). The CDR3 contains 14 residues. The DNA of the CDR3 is TGTGCCAGCGCTAGGCCCTATAGCAATCAGCCCCAGCATTTT. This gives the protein CASARPYSNQPQHF.

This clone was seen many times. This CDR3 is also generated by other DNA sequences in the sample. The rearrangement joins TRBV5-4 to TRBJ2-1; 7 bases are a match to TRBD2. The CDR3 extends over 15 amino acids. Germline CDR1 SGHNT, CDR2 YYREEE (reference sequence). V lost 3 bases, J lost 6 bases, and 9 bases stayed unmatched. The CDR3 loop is CASSSRRESGNEQFF. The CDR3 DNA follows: TGTGCCAGCAGCTCCCGGCGGGAGAGCGGCAATGAGCAGTTCTTC. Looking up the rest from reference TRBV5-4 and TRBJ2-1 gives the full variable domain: ETGVTQSPTHLIKTRGQQVTLRCSSQSGHNTVSWYQQALGQGPQFIFQYYREEENGRGNFPPRFSGLQFPNYSSELNVNALELDDSALYLCASSSRRESGNEQFFGPGTRLTVL.

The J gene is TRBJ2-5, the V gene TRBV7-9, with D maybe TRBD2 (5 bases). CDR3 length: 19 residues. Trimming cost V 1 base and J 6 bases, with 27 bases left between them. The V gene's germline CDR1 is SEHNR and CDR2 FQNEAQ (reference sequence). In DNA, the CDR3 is TGTGCCAGCAGCTTAGGTAGTTTCAGCCGGGGATGGGAATTTAAGACCCAGTACTTC. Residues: CASSLGSFSRGWEFKTQYF. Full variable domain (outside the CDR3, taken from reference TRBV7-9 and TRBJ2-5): DTGVSQNPRHKITKRGQNVTFRCDPISEHNRLYWYRQTLGQGPEFLTYFQNEAQLEKSRLLSDRFSAERPKGSFSTLEIQRTEQGDSAMYLCASSLGSFSRGWEFKTQYFGPGTRLLVL.